This record looks at one T cell receptor beta chain sequence and its context. Antigen: not known. CDR1 is SQVTM, CDR2 ANQGSEA, per germline. Trimming took 3 bases from V and 6 from J, leaving 11 bases between them. The CDR3 contains 12 residues. The sample is drawn from a study of blood T cells in healthy people across ages. Study-wide results and limits: Both naive CD4+ cell counts and diversity were greater in long-lived donors than in aged donors.

Then a second PCR, running roughly 7 to 11 cycles, was carried out with a sample-barcoded 5' primer and a J-beta primer mix. Each single sample gave us at least 2.5 million CDR3-containing paired-end reads. TCRdb used MiXCR to reprocess the 5' RACE reads, holding one entry per CDR3 protein. In the table there are 1.5 million to 2 million distinct CDR3 sequences, around 50% of which are singletons. Per sample, at least 6 micrograms of total RNA were extracted. This sequence originates from a woman aged 40 to 55 in good health. The sequenced material came from blood. This chain connects TRBV29-1 to TRBJ1-2, with a tentative D call TRBD1 (5 bases). In nucleotides, the CDR3 is TGCAGCGTTGATGCATCCAGGGATGGCTACACCTTC. It is translated as CSVDASRDGYTF.